This T cell receptor (beta chain) was observed in a study of T-cell memory formation after mild COVID-19 (dated by TCRdb to the early 2020s). Study-level background: Most TCR sequence clusters were specific to one of the two donors. T-cell clones expanding and contracting after mild COVID-19 in two donors were tracked by longitudinal TCRalpha and TCRbeta repertoire sequencing. Two young, previously healthy adult volunteers, one female and one male, were included in the cohort.

Comment on this clonotype: Its cognate antigen has yet to be identified. No much larger clone is present one base from it, and per-base qualities are unavailable.

Broader findings and caveats from the paper: The study included only a couple of mild cases, and larger cohorts that include severe cases with pre-infection samples were judged to be necessary. From day 15 to 85, contracting clones showed balanced CD4/CD8 phenotypes, whereas a second wave of clones that expanded from day 15 to 37 leaned towards CD4+. Some responding clones were found in pre-infection memory, which suggests that pre-existing cross-reactive memory T cells took part in the SARS-CoV-2 response. Whether the second-wave clones peaking on day 37 were SARS-CoV-2 specific was not confirmed. Contracting CD4+ clones were located mainly in the CM and EM memory subsets, whereas CD8+ clones were found to be enriched in EMRA.

A distance of 13 bases separates the germline ends of V and J, which lose 9 bases and 6 bases respectively. The CDR3 contains 13 residues, cysteine and phenylalanine counted. The retained sequence is limited to the CDR3, 39 bases, with the frame set at the first base. The germline V gene specifies KGHDR as CDR1 and SFDVKD as CDR2. This sample was sequenced with an Illumina NovaSeq 6000. TCRalpha and TCRbeta cDNA libraries were built by 5'RACE with constant-segment primers, adding sample barcodes and unique molecular identifiers. RNA was extracted from every sample with Trizol reagent. Libraries were amplified in two PCR steps, with a second sample barcode and Illumina TruSeq adapters added in the second step. Sequencing of libraries was performed on an Illumina NovaSeq with 2 x 150 bp paired-end reads. The original pipeline was this. With migec v1.2.7, reads were demultiplexed and then collapsed into UMI-guided consensus sequences. Using mixcr v2.1.11, UMI consensuses were aligned to TRA and TRB V and J templates and then assembled into clonotypes. A clonotype was counted as expanded or contracted only if both edgeR and NoisET called the change significant, with noise models trained on biological replicates. For edgeR calls, the thresholds were a false discovery rate-adjusted p below 0.01 and a log2 fold-change of 1. As an exploratory analysis of dynamics, max-normalized trajectories of the 1000 most abundant clonotypes were examined with PCA combined with hierarchical clustering. Separately sequenced CD4+ and CD8+ repertoires were used to assign a CD4 or CD8 phenotype to each responding clone. Clones were called with MiXCR by TCRdb after fastp trimmed the public reads at Q25, and only in-frame beta chains were retained. Each entry merges the rows of one CDR3 protein and shows their most common DNA and genes. For this entry, the V and J calls and clone size follow TCRdb and not the study's own pipeline. Here the sample has around 440,000 distinct CDR3 sequences; 18% occur a single time. Jointly, the top ten make up 12% of the sample.

Ficoll-Paque density gradient centrifugation was the method used to isolate PBMCs. The source material was PBMCs or a T cell subset sorted from them (not recorded which). The receptor's source is an adult woman who had mild COVID-19 (a few samples of this study predate the infection). The sample titles of this study are shuffled in the database, so cell type and time point are left out; the donor was told from shared clones. Recombination connected TRBV24-1 to TRBJ2-2, with the D gene not clear enough to name. The CDR3 has the sequence CATATGSAGELFF. DNA sequence: TGTGCCACCGCCACGGGTTCGGCCGGGGAGCTGTTTTTT.